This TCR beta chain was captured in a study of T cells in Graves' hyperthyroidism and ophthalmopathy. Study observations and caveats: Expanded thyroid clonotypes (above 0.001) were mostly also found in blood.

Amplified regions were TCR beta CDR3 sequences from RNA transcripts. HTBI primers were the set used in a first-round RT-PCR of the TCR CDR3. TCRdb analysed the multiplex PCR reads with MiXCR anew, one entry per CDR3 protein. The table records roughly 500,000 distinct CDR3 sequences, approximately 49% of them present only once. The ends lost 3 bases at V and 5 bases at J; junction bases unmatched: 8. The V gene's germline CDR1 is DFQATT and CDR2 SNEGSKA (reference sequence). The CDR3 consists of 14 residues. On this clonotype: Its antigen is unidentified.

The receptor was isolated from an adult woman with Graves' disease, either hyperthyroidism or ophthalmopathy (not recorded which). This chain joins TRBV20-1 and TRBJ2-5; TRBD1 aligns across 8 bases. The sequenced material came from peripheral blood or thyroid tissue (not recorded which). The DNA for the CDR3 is TGCAGTGCTAGTGGACGGAACAGGGGGGAGACCCAGTACTTC. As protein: CSASGRNRGETQYF.